This TCR beta chain was captured by sequencing in a study of cytomegalovirus exposure and HLA in healthy donors. Study findings and constraints: There were reportedly fewer N-insertions in an Asian-associated ancestry cluster than the approximately 630-donor mean, in a later analysis. Clonal expansion, a later analysis showed, was greater in HLA-associated TCR beta chains than in equally common others.

Germline CDR1 and CDR2: SGHAT and FQDESV (reference sequence). V was pared by 4 bases and J by 5 bases, with 3 bases of the junction left unmatched. The CDR3 loop spans 15 amino acids. 13 Jbeta primers and 60 Vbeta primers were used for the PCR. Here immunoSEQ multiplex PCR was the method, and the copy in TCRdb shows in-frame clones only, minus some. The top ten hold 0.8% to 1.1% of the sample, which has about 78,000 clones, 80% seen once. In this sample, this clone turned up once. Its target is not known. The chain uses TRBV11-1 and TRBJ2-2; 11 positions agree with TRBD1. Material for sequencing was PBMCs. The TCR sequence derives from a male donor in good health and CMV-seronegative. The CDR3 sequence: CASSSGTGGTGELFF. The CDR3 region has the DNA TGTGCCAGCAGCTCTGGGACAGGGGGAACCGGGGAGCTGTTTTTT.